This TCR beta chain was found in a study of pediatric ulcerative colitis. This clone came up once. Its antigen is not identified. Study results and limitations: Blood-rectal clonal overlap within each person was significantly higher in ulcerative colitis patients than controls. Clonal expansions reduced rectal repertoire diversity in acute severe colitis.

The assay was run at survey level. The repertoire was sequenced with immunoSEQ multiplex PCR; TCRdb's copy has only in-frame clones and lacks some. Of 30,000 to 40,000 clones in the sample, 82% were seen once. The TCR sequence derives from a boy under 18 with severe ulcerative colitis. Sequenced: blood.

The CDR3 DNA reads TGTGCCAGCAGCTTGTCGGGCAGGGGTAGTGAAAAACTGTTTTTT. This codes for CASSLSGRGSEKLFF. This sequence joins TRBV7-9 and TRBJ1-4; D might be TRBD1 (6 bases). Germline CDR1 reads SEHNR; CDR2 reads FQNEAQ (reference sequence). Trimming took off 3 bases at V and 7 bases at J, with 15 bases between the two ends. This CDR3 comprises 15 residues.